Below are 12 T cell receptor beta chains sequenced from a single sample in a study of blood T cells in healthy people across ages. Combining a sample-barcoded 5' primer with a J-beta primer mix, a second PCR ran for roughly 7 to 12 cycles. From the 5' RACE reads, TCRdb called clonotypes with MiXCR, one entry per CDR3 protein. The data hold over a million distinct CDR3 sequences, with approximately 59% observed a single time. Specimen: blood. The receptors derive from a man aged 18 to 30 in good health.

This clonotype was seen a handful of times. Here the CDR3 reads CASSQETSGYNEQFF. The CDR3 nucleotides are TGTGCCAGCAGCCAAGAGACTAGCGGTTACAATGAGCAGTTCTTC. V usage is TRBV4-2 and J usage is TRBJ2-1; TRBD2 aligns across 9 bases. The CDR3 totals 15 residues. The junction had 1 base not matched to a gene; V was cut back by 0 bases and J by 4 bases. The germline V gene has CDR1 LGHNA and CDR2 YNFKEQ.

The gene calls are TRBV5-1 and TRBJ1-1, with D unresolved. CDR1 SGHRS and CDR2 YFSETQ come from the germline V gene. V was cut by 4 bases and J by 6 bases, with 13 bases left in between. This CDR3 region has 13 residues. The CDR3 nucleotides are TGCGCCAGCAGCCCGGGCGACATGTCTGAAGCTTTCTTT. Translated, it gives CASSPGDMSEAFF.

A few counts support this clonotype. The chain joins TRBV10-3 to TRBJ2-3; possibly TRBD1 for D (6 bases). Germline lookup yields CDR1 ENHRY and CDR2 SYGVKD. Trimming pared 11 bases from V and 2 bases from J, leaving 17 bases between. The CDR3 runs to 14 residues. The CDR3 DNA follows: TGTGCCTCTGGGAGAGGGGGTAACACAGATACGCAGTATTTT. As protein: CASGRGGNTDTQYF.

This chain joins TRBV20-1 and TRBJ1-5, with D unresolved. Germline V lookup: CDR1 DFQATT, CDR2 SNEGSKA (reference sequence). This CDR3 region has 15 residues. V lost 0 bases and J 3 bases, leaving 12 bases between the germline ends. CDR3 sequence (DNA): TGCAGTGCTAGAGATCCTGTGGAACACAATCAGCCCCAGCATTTT. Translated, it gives CSARDPVEHNQPQHF.

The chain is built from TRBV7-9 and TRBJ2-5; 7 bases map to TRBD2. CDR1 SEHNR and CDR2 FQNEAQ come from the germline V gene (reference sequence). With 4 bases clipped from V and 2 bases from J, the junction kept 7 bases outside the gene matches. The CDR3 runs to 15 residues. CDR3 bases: TGTGCCAGCAGCTACTGGGAGGGGCTACAAGAGACCCAGTACTTC. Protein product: CASSYWEGLQETQYF.

The CDR3 bases are TGTGCCAGCAGCTTGATTACAGGAGGTGAGCAGTTCTTC. It translates to CASSLITGGEQFF. The chain couples TRBV11-2 to TRBJ2-1; possibly TRBD1 or TRBD2 for D (5 bases each). The CDR3 totals 13 residues. The V end was cut by 3 bases, the J end by 9 bases, with 12 bases between. Germline CDR1 reads SGHAT; CDR2 reads FQNNGV.

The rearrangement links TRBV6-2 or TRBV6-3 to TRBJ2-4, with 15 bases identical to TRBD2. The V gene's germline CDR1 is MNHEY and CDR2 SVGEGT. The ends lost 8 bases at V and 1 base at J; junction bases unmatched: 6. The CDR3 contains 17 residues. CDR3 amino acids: CASGTGTSGRAKNIQYF. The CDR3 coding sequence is TGTGCCAGCGGGACAGGGACTAGCGGGAGGGCCAAAAACATTCAGTACTTC.

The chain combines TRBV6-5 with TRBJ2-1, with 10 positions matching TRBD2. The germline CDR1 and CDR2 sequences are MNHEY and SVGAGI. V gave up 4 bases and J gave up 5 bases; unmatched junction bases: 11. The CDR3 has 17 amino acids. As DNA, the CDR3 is TGTGCCAGCAGTTTCGGAGGGGGACTAGCGTTGAACAATGAGCAGTTCTTC. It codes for CASSFGGGLALNNEQFF.

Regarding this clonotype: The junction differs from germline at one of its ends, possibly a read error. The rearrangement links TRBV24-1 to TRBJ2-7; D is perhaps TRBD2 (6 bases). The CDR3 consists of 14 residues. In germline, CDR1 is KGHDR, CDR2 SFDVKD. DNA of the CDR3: TGTGCCACCAGTGATTCCGGGAGCTCCCACGAGCAGTACTTC. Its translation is CATSDSGSSHEQYF.

Here the CDR3 reads CASKSGTRDEQFF. CDR3 sequence (DNA): TGTGCCAGCAAATCCGGGACTAGAGATGAGCAGTTCTTC. V gene TRBV6-2 or TRBV6-3 combines with J gene TRBJ2-1, with 8 bases aligning to TRBD2. CDR3 size: 13 residues. The J segment lost 8 bases and the V segment lost 7 bases, leaving 7 bases of the junction unmatched. CDR1 and CDR2 (germline): MNHEY, SVGEGT.

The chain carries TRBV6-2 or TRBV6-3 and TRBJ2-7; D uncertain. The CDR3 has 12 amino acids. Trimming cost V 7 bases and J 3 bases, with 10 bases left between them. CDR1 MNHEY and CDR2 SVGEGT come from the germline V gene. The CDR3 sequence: CASTPSRYEQYF. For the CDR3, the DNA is TGTGCCAGCACCCCCTCTCGCTACGAGCAGTACTTC.

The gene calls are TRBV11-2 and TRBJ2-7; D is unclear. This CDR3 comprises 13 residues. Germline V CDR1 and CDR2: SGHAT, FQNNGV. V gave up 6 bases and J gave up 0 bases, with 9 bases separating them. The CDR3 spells CASSFWNSYEQYF. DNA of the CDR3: TGTGCCAGCAGTTTCTGGAACTCCTACGAGCAGTACTTC.